This TCR beta chain was captured by sequencing in a study of blood T cells in healthy people across ages. Primed by a sample-barcoded 5' primer and a J-beta primer mix, a second PCR proceeded for 7 to 11 cycles. MiXCR, applied by TCRdb to the 5' RACE reads, yields one record per CDR3 protein. The sample lists 850,000 to 1,300,000 distinct CDR3 sequences, 45% occurring once. This clonotype originated in a woman aged 55-69 years in good health. Sequenced: blood.

CDR3 nucleotides: TGCAGTGCTACCAAAGTAACAGGGAGATACGAGCAGTACTTC. Protein sequence: CSATKVTGRYEQYF. The gene calls are TRBV20-1 and TRBJ2-7; D is possibly TRBD1 (6 bases). Per germline, CDR1 DFQATT and CDR2 SNEGSKA (reference sequence). The CDR3 is 14 amino acids. The V end was cut by 4 bases, the J end by 4 bases, with 17 bases between.